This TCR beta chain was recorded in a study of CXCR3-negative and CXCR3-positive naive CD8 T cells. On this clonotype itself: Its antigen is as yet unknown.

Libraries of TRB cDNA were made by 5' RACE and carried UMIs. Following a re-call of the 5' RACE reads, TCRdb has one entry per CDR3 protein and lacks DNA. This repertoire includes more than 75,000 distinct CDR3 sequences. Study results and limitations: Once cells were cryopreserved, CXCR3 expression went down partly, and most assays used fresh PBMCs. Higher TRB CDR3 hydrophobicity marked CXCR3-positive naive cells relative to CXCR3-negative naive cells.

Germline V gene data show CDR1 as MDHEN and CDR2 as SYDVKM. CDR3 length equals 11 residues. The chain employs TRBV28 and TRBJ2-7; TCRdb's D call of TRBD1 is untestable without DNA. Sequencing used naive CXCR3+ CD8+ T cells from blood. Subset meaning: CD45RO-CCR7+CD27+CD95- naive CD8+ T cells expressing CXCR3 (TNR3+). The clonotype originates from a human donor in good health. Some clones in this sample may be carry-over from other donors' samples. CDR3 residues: CASSQDRVQYF.